The 17 T cell receptor beta chains listed next were all sequenced from one sample in a study of blood T cell repertoires in COVID-19. Here immunoSEQ multiplex PCR was the method, and the copy in TCRdb shows in-frame clones only, minus some. This table has roughly 53,000 clones, approximately 88% appearing once. Sequences were obtained from peripheral blood. The receptors here all came from a man in his 70s with active COVID-19.

The V call is TRBV6-2 or TRBV6-3, the J call TRBJ2-1; 7 bases align to TRBD2. The CDR3 is 14 amino acids. Germline lookup yields CDR1 MNHEY and CDR2 SVGEGT. With V trimmed by 5 bases and J by 7 bases, 8 bases remained unmatched. The chain's CDR3 is CASSLLTSVNEQFF. The DNA for the CDR3 is TGTGCCAGCAGTCTACTAACTAGCGTGAATGAGCAGTTCTTC.

V gene TRBV7-9 combines with J gene TRBJ1-1, with D possibly TRBD1 on 5 matching bases. CDR1 is SEHNR and CDR2 is FQNEAQ in the germline V gene (reference sequence). V dropped 6 bases and J dropped 5 bases, with 16 bases sitting between them. The CDR3 length is 14 residues. CDR3 nucleotides: TGTGCCAGCAGGGAAAAGGGAGGGGAGACTGAAGCTTTCTTT. This translates into CASREKGGETEAFF.

The chain has TRBV19 and TRBJ2-3; tentative D call: TRBD2 (6 bases). The CDR3 is 16 amino acids. The V and J ends lost 5 bases and 3 bases respectively, with 18 bases between them. CDR1 and CDR2 from the germline V gene are LNHDA and SQIVND (reference sequence). Here the CDR3 DNA reads TGTGCCAGTAGTCGGGAGAGAGGGGCGTCTACAGATACGCAGTATTTT. Translating it yields CASSRERGASTDTQYF.

V and J are TRBV2 and TRBJ2-5, with D unresolved. CDR3 size: 10 residues. V lost 7 bases, J lost 5 bases, and 5 bases lay in between. Germline assignment: CDR1 SNHLY and CDR2 FYNNEI. CDR3 DNA sequence: TGTGCCAGCACTCTCGAGACCCAGTACTTC. This gives the protein CASTLETQYF. The full variable domain, with the rest looked up from reference TRBV2 and TRBJ2-5, is EPEVTQTPSHQVTQMGQEVILRCVPISNHLYFYWYRQILGQKVEFLVSFYNNEISEKSEIFDDQFSVERPDGSNFTLKIRSTKLEDSAMYFCASTLETQYFGPGTRLLVL.

To note about this clone: Different DNA sequences within this sample yield the same CDR3. The J gene is TRBJ1-1, the V gene TRBV28, with TRBD1 matching 8 bases. This CDR3 is 14 amino acids long. V shed 6 bases, J shed 0 bases, and the junction held 3 bases outside the gene matches. Germline assignment: CDR1 MDHEN and CDR2 SYDVKM. This CDR3 reads CASRTGDLNTEAFF. DNA of the CDR3: TGTGCCAGCAGGACAGGGGACTTGAACACTGAAGCTTTCTTT.

The rearrangement links TRBV18 to TRBJ1-2; D is possibly TRBD1 (6 bases). V lost 3 bases and J 1 base, leaving 24 bases between the germline ends. The CDR3 sequence is 19 residues long. CDR1 and CDR2 (germline): KGHSH, LQKENI. The chain's CDR3 is CASSPLGGGLGAVNYGYTF. Written as DNA, the CDR3 is TGTGCCAGCTCACCCCTCGGCGGGGGCCTGGGGGCGGTTAACTATGGCTACACCTTC.

V and J are TRBV5-1 and TRBJ2-3, with TRBD2 matching 8 bases. The CDR3 is made up of 15 amino acids. Losses at the gene ends were 0 bases for V and 0 bases for J; bases not matched to a gene: 0. The germline V gene encodes CDR1 SGHRS and CDR2 YFSETQ. This CDR3 reads CASSLERESTDTQYF. The CDR3 DNA sequence: TGCGCCAGCAGCTTGGAGCGGGAGAGCACAGATACGCAGTATTTT.

The CDR3 spells CASSLTVGQGSGTEAFF. In DNA, the CDR3 is TGTGCCAGCAGCTTGACGGTGGGACAGGGGTCTGGAACTGAAGCTTTCTTT. The chain is built from TRBV5-6 and TRBJ1-1; 10 bases align to TRBD1. The CDR3 consists of 17 residues. The V segment lost 1 base and the J segment 5 bases; nucleotides outside the gene matches: 11. CDR1 and CDR2 from the germline V gene are SGHDT and YYEEEE.

This clone was found a few times. This chain joins TRBV5-1 and TRBJ2-7; 11 bases agree with TRBD2. CDR3 length: 16 amino acids. Unmatched junction bases numbered 6, after V lost 3 bases and J lost 1 base. Germline CDR1 SGHRS, CDR2 YFSETQ. CDR3 nucleotides: TGCGCCAGCAGCTCCGCGACTAGCGGGACGTCCTACGAGCAGTACTTC. Amino acids: CASSSATSGTSYEQYF.

DNA of the CDR3: TGTGCCAGCAGTGAAGTCCAGCCAGGGGAAAAACTGTTTTTT. Translation: CASSEVQPGEKLFF. The chain recombines TRBV2 with TRBJ1-4, with TRBD1 as a possible D gene (5 bases). The CDR3 totals 14 residues. V lost 1 base to trimming and J lost 8 bases, with 11 bases between them. From germline, CDR1 is SNHLY and CDR2 FYNNEI.

The chain recombines TRBV27 with TRBJ2-1; D perhaps matches TRBD1 (5 bases). Germline loops: CDR1 MNHEY, CDR2 SMNVEV (reference sequence). The V gene lost 2 bases and the J gene lost 2 bases, with 13 bases spanning the gap. The CDR3 is made up of 16 amino acids. CDR3 DNA sequence: TGTGCCAGCAGTTTAAGGGGTACAGGTACCTACAATGAGCAGTTCTTC. This sequence encodes CASSLRGTGTYNEQFF.

The V and J genes are TRBV11-3 and TRBJ2-1; TRBD1 agrees at 12 bases. V trimming: 1 base; J trimming: 6 bases; junction bases outside the gene matches: 16. The CDR3 extends over 20 amino acids. Germline V gene lookup returns CDR1 SGHNT and CDR2 YENEEA. Here the CDR3 reads CASSLVGQGAAGVGRNEQFF. The CDR3 DNA reads TGTGCCAGCAGCTTAGTGGGACAGGGGGCAGCGGGAGTGGGACGCAATGAGCAGTTCTTC.

The chain employs TRBV28 and TRBJ1-2, with 7 nucleotides matching TRBD1. The V segment lost 2 bases and the J segment 7 bases; nucleotides outside the gene matches: 7. The CDR3 extends over 14 amino acids. In germline, CDR1 is MDHEN, CDR2 SYDVKM. The CDR3 nucleotides are TGTGCCAGCAGTTTAAGGGACAGCAGATTTGGCTACACCTTC. Its translation: CASSLRDSRFGYTF.

The rearrangement joins TRBV30 to TRBJ2-7; TRBD1 agrees at 7 bases. Germline V gene sequence: CDR1 GTSNPN, CDR2 SVGIG (reference sequence). CDR3 size: 14 residues. V lost 4 bases to trimming and J lost 3 bases; unmatched junction nucleotides: 9. The CDR3 region is CAWKYMGTVYEQYF. CDR3 in DNA: TGTGCCTGGAAATATATGGGGACAGTCTACGAGCAGTACTTC.

The V and J genes are TRBV4-1 and TRBJ2-7; D might be TRBD1 (6 bases). CDR1 is MGHRA, CDR2 YSYEKL, per germline. V was pared by 0 bases and J by 4 bases, with 16 bases between. This CDR3 spans 16 amino acids. CDR3 loop: CASSQETAIQGYEQYF. The DNA for the CDR3 is TGCGCCAGCAGCCAAGAAACTGCGATCCAGGGGTACGAGCAGTACTTC.

This sequence joins TRBV27 and TRBJ2-5; TRBD2 matches at 10 bases. J gave up 4 bases and V 6 bases, and 8 bases lay outside the gene matches. Germline CDR1 reads MNHEY; CDR2 reads SMNVEV (reference sequence). CDR3 size: 15 residues. CDR3 sequence (DNA): TGTGCCAGCAGAACCGGGACTAGCGACAGAGAGACCCAGTACTTC. Encoded protein: CASRTGTSDRETQYF.

The chain carries TRBV10-3 and TRBJ2-7; possibly TRBD2 for D (5 bases). The germline V gene has CDR1 ENHRY and CDR2 SYGVKD. The V end was cut by 4 bases, the J end by 3 bases, with 13 bases between. The CDR3 runs 14 residues. In DNA form, the CDR3 reads TGTGCCATCAGTGCCGGGATTAGCCTCTACGAGCAGTACTTC. Its translation is CAISAGISLYEQYF.